Each of the 8 T cell receptor beta chains below was sequenced from the same sample in a study of blood T cell repertoires in COVID-19. TCRdb keeps only in-frame clones here, not all; method: immunoSEQ multiplex PCR. The data show roughly 190,000 clones, with approximately 83% seen just once and under 3% held by the top ten. The material sequenced was peripheral blood. These receptor sequences come from a human donor with acute or convalescent COVID-19. The donor label of this sample is uncertain.

V and J are TRBV27 and TRBJ2-2; D might be TRBD2 (5 bases). The ends were cut back, 7 bases at V and 1 base at J, with 16 bases in the middle. This CDR3 has 16 residues. CDR1 and CDR2 from the germline V gene are MNHEY and SMNVEV (reference sequence). The CDR3 here is CASTPWGEGNTGELFF. CDR3 sequence (DNA): TGTGCCAGCACCCCGTGGGGTGAGGGGAACACCGGGGAGCTGTTTTTT.

J is TRBJ2-1 and V is TRBV3-1 (or the pseudogene TRBV3-2), with 8 bases aligning to TRBD2. J lost 7 bases, V lost 4 bases, and 9 bases had no gene match. In germline, CDR1 is LGHDT, CDR2 YNNKEL (reference sequence). The CDR3 extends over 15 amino acids. The CDR3 region has the DNA TGTGCCAGCAGCCCCTGGGGTAGCGGGAAGAATGAGCAGTTCTTC. Amino acid sequence: CASSPWGSGKNEQFF.

The chain links TRBV19 to TRBJ2-1; TRBD1 agrees at 11 bases. The CDR3 totals 15 residues. V lost 3 bases and J lost 5; bases outside the gene matches: 3. Germline V gene data show CDR1 as LNHDA and CDR2 as SQIVND (reference sequence). CDR3 DNA sequence: TGTGCCAGTAGTATCTTGGGACAGGGGGACAATGAGCAGTTCTTC. Amino acids: CASSILGQGDNEQFF.

This clone was seen a few times. The V call is TRBV28, the J call TRBJ1-4; 8 bases fit TRBD1. The length of the CDR3 is 13 residues. Per germline, CDR1 MDHEN and CDR2 SYDVKM. Germline trimming cut 5 bases from V and 5 bases from J; bases unmatched to any gene: 1. The CDR3 reads CASSGTGNEKLFF. The CDR3 DNA reads TGTGCCAGCAGTGGGACAGGAAATGAAAAACTGTTTTTT.

V gene TRBV3-1 (or the pseudogene TRBV3-2) combines with J gene TRBJ1-3; 7 nucleotides match TRBD1. CDR1 and CDR2 (germline): LGHDT, YNNKEL (reference sequence). The CDR3 runs 15 residues. V dropped 0 bases and J dropped 2; count of bases not matched to a gene: 1. The chain's CDR3 is CASSQEGQAGNTIYF. DNA of the CDR3: TGTGCCAGCAGCCAAGAAGGACAGGCTGGAAACACCATATATTTT.

This chain joins TRBV28 and TRBJ2-7; D may be TRBD1 (5 bases). V lost 1 base and J 2 bases, leaving 9 bases between the germline ends. CDR3 length equals 14 residues. The germline V gene encodes CDR1 MDHEN and CDR2 SYDVKM. The CDR3 here is CASSLSGPPYEQYF. The CDR3 bases are TGTGCCAGCAGTTTATCAGGGCCACCCTACGAGCAGTACTTC. The entire variable domain, with the rest obtained from reference TRBV28 and TRBJ2-7, is as follows: DVKVTQSSRYLVKRTGEKVFLECVQDMDHENMFWYRQDPGLGLRLIYFSYDVKMKEKGDIPEGYSVSREKKERFSLILESASTNQTSMYLCASSLSGPPYEQYFGPGTRLTVT.

The chain carries TRBV10-3 and TRBJ1-1; TRBD1 aligns across 7 bases. Germline trimming cut 6 bases from V and 13 bases from J; bases unmatched to any gene: 17. The CDR3 covers 14 residues. Germline V gene sequence: CDR1 ENHRY, CDR2 SYGVKD. The CDR3 sequence: CAIRPTGSSQGVFF. CDR3 coding DNA: TGTGCCATCAGGCCCACGGGGTCCTCTCAGGGGGTTTTCTTT.

CDR3 residues: CASRPSGGTGELFF. Here the CDR3 DNA reads TGTGCCAGCAGGCCTAGCGGGGGTACCGGGGAGCTGTTTTTT. V is TRBV3-1 (or the pseudogene TRBV3-2) and J is TRBJ2-2; 10 nucleotides match TRBD2. Per germline, CDR1 LGHDT and CDR2 YNNKEL (reference sequence). Trimming cost V 6 bases and J 5 bases; bases outside gene matches: 3. The CDR3 is 14 residues long.